These T cell receptor beta chains were read from a single sample in a study of blood T cells in healthy people across ages. TCRdb re-called the 5' RACE reads with MiXCR, one entry per CDR3 protein. The table includes some 760,000 distinct CDR3 sequences, 25% detected once. These data were also filed under a second study, of T cells of mothers and their children.

What was sequenced was blood. These TCRs come from a boy aged 10-17 years in good health. The CDR3 runs from the conserved cysteine through the conserved F or W. A D gene is named only where the DNA matches it firmly. The listing skips clone size in some rows; elsewhere it reads once, few, many or a size class.

CDR3 DNA	CDR3 protein	J gene	V gene	D gene	clone size
TGCGCCAGCAGCTTTACTAGCGCAAATGAGCAGTTCTTC	CASSFTSANEQFF	TRBJ2-1	TRBV5-1	TRBD2	.
TGTGCCAGCAGCTTTATTACAGGGGAGGGCAAAAGCATTCAGTACTTC	CASSFITGEGKSIQYF	TRBJ2-4	TRBV7-2	.	once
TGTGCCAGCAGCCAAGGGGCTAGCGTGGAAGAGACCCAGTACTTC	CASSQGASVEETQYF	TRBJ2-5	TRBV4-2	.	.
TGTGCCAGCAACAGACTCTTGGATACGCAGTATTTT	CASNRLLDTQYF	TRBJ2-3	TRBV6-2/TRBV6-3	.	.
TGCGCCAGCAGCTTAGGAGCTTCCAAAAACATTCAGTACTTC	CASSLGASKNIQYF	TRBJ2-4	TRBV5-1	.	few
TGTGCCAGCAGTTACTCGGGGGGGTACCAAGAGACCCAGTACTTC	CASSYSGGYQETQYF	TRBJ2-5	TRBV6-5	TRBD2	few
TGCGCCAGCAGCCAAGATATCAGCGGGGGATCGAGCTCCTACGAGCAGTACTTC	CASSQDISGGSSSYEQYF	TRBJ2-7	TRBV4-3	TRBD2	few
TGCAGCGTTGAAAAGTTCGGACCCGGTGCGGAGACCCAGTACTTC	CSVEKFGPGAETQYF	TRBJ2-5	TRBV29-1	.	.
TGCAGTGCGAAGACAGGGTATGCTAATGAAAAACTGTTTTTT	CSAKTGYANEKLFF	TRBJ1-4	TRBV20-1	TRBD1	.
TGTGCCAGCAGCTTCGGGCCCGCCACCTCGACCCAGTACTTC	CASSFGPATSTQYF	TRBJ2-5	TRBV7-2	.	few
TGTGCCAGCAGCTTCCCTCGGCGGGGGGACTACAATGAGCAGTTCTTC	CASSFPRRGDYNEQFF	TRBJ2-1	TRBV7-9	TRBD2	.
TGTGCCAGCAGCCTACCGACTAGCGGGAGGACTATGACCCATGAGCAGTTCTTC	CASSLPTSGRTMTHEQFF	TRBJ2-1	TRBV11-2	TRBD2	.
TGCAGCGCTCCGGGACAGGGCCAAGAGACCCAGTACTTC	CSAPGQGQETQYF	TRBJ2-5	TRBV29-1	TRBD1	few
TGTGCCTGGAACCGCGTGGGGGAGCAGTACTTC	CAWNRVGEQYF	TRBJ2-7	TRBV30	.	.